This T cell receptor beta chain was retrieved from a study of metastatic and nonmetastatic thyroid tumors. The wider study: Repertoires from blood and tumor or nodule tissue of malignant and benign thyroid patients were compared.

This clone turned up a few times. Its antigen is unknown. Thyroid surgery took place with no prior treatment in any patient. The authors' processing: CDR3 was compared across clinicopathological groups, and the resulting differences were used to build a distant-metastasis classifier for papillary thyroid cancer. TCRdb used MiXCR to call clones anew from the PCR reads. TCRdb, rather than the study authors, made the V and J calls. Of about 6,600 clones in the sample, roughly 35% were seen once. Study-level results: It was reported that TCR beta diversity was significantly higher in malignant thyroid tumors than benign nodules, in blood and tumor.

CDR3 length: 13 amino acids. Germline-derived CDR1 and CDR2 are KGHDR and SFDVKD. Trimming removed 7 bases from V and 7 bases from J; junction bases left unmatched: 5. This sequence was found in a female donor with papillary thyroid cancer or a benign thyroid nodule (not recorded which). Some clones in this sample may be carry-over from other donors' samples. The V call is TRBV24-1, the J call TRBJ1-5, with 8 nucleotides matching TRBD1. Material for sequencing was adjacent normal tissue. The CDR3 region is CATSDRGWQPQHF. The CDR3 DNA reads as TGTGCCACCAGCGACAGGGGCTGGCAGCCCCAGCATTTT.